The rows below give T cell receptor beta chains drawn from one sample of a study of post-analysis software for immune sequencing data. TCRdb analysed the PCR reads with MiXCR anew, one entry per CDR3 protein. The sample has hundreds of thousands of distinct CDR3 sequences, roughly 50% seen once. The source material was blood. Every receptor here comes from a girl under 18 with multiple sclerosis. CDR3s include the opening cysteine and the closing phenylalanine or tryptophan. The D gene is left open where the match is weak. Clone sizes are given selectively: once, few, many, or a class where the clone is expanded.

cdr3_length	v_call	clone_size	j_call	d_call	cdr3_aa	cdr3_nt
14	TRBV12-3/TRBV12-4	few	TRBJ2-7	.	CASSLTATPYEQYF	TGTGCCAGCAGTCTTACAGCTACACCCTACGAGCAGTACTTC
15	TRBV5-1	.	TRBJ1-1	.	CASSSLTASWTEAFF	TGCGCCAGCAGCTCCCTGACAGCCAGTTGGACTGAAGCTTTCTTT
17	TRBV6-1	many	TRBJ2-7	.	CASEILNGPAGTYEQYF	TGTGCCAGCGAGATCCTGAACGGACCTGCTGGGACCTACGAGCAGTACTTC
15	TRBV7-9	.	TRBJ1-4	.	CASSLEGGTAEKLFF	TGTGCCAGCAGCTTAGAAGGTGGGACCGCGGAAAAACTGTTTTTT
13	TRBV20-1	few	TRBJ2-5	.	CSATRTFQETQYF	TGCAGTGCTACTCGGACGTTCCAAGAGACCCAGTACTTC
14	TRBV5-6	few	TRBJ1-5	.	CASSKGPFGEPQHF	TGTGCCAGCAGCAAAGGACCGTTTGGTGAGCCCCAGCATTTT
16	TRBV20-1	.	TRBJ2-3	.	CSARDSILSSTDTQYF	TGCAGTGCTAGAGATTCTATACTCTCTAGCACAGATACGCAGTATTTT
14	TRBV7-2	.	TRBJ2-7	.	CASSHTSREDEQYF	TGTGCCAGCAGCCACACGTCCAGGGAGGACGAGCAGTACTTC
12	TRBV28	.	TRBJ1-2	TRBD1	CASFPGQGSYTF	TGTGCCAGTTTCCCGGGACAGGGGAGCTACACCTTC
16	TRBV20-1	.	TRBJ1-2	.	CSARDHWLRLSYGYTF	TGCAGTGCTAGAGATCATTGGCTGCGACTCAGCTATGGCTACACCTTC
13	TRBV7-8	few	TRBJ2-5	.	CASQGLGQETQYF	TGTGCCAGCCAGGGCCTGGGGCAAGAGACCCAGTACTTC
15	TRBV29-1	.	TRBJ2-3	.	CSVEDGGFSTDTQYF	TGCAGCGTTGAAGATGGAGGATTTAGCACAGATACGCAGTATTTT
18	TRBV13	.	TRBJ2-6	TRBD1	CASSPKDRGPSGANVLTF	TGTGCCAGCAGCCCAAAGGACAGGGGGCCCTCTGGGGCCAACGTCCTGACTTTC
15	TRBV6-4	.	TRBJ2-1	TRBD1	CASADFGTGSGEQFF	TGTGCCAGCGCCGACTTTGGGACAGGCTCAGGAGAGCAGTTCTTC
13	TRBV20-1	few	TRBJ2-5	.	CSALLRGQETQYF	TGCAGTGCTCTATTAAGGGGTCAAGAGACCCAGTACTTC
13	TRBV12-5	.	TRBJ2-3	.	CASGPGTADTQYF	TGTGCTAGTGGACCAGGGACGGCAGATACGCAGTATTTT
18	TRBV7-9	once	TRBJ1-3	.	CASSLDYAGQPSGNTIYF	TGTGCCAGCAGCTTAGATTACGCCGGGCAGCCCTCTGGAAACACCATATATTTT
15	TRBV7-2	once	TRBJ2-3	TRBD1	CASSPDRARGNTQYF	TGTGCCAGCAGCCCGGACAGGGCCAGGGGGAATACGCAGTATTTT
17	TRBV4-2	.	TRBJ2-6	TRBD1	CASSSGQASSGANVLTF	TGTGCCAGCAGCTCGGGACAGGCGAGCTCTGGGGCCAACGTCCTGACTTTC
15	TRBV19	.	TRBJ1-5	TRBD1	CASLGTGNSNQPQHF	TGTGCCAGTTTGGGGACAGGGAATAGCAATCAGCCCCAGCATTTT
15	TRBV12-3/TRBV12-4	.	TRBJ2-1	.	CASSRGRGSYNEQFF	TGTGCCAGCAGTCGGGGGCGGGGATCCTACAATGAGCAGTTCTTC
15	TRBV18	.	TRBJ2-7	.	CASSRTETATYEQYF	TGTGCCAGCTCACGTACGGAGACGGCGACCTACGAGCAGTACTTC
13	TRBV7-8	.	TRBJ2-7	.	CASSLEGWGEQYF	TGTGCCAGCAGCTTAGAGGGTTGGGGCGAGCAGTACTTC
16	TRBV7-2	.	TRBJ2-1	TRBD2	CASSSGLAGTRETQFF	TGTGCCAGCAGCTCGGGACTAGCGGGTACTCGGGAGACCCAGTTCTTC
15	TRBV7-2	.	TRBJ2-7	.	CASVKRRGVSYEQYF	TGTGCCAGCGTCAAACGTAGGGGAGTCTCCTACGAGCAGTACTTC
16	TRBV7-3	.	TRBJ2-5	TRBD2	CASGPSLGGGASEQYF	TGTGCCAGCGGACCCTCTCTGGGCGGGGGGGCTTCTGAGCAGTACTTC
13	TRBV20-1	.	TRBJ2-3	.	CSARVQVGDTQYF	TGCAGTGCTAGGGTGCAGGTTGGAGATACGCAGTATTTT
16	TRBV6-6	few	TRBJ2-3	TRBD1	CASTTSTGKSTDTQYF	TGTGCCAGCACCACCTCGACAGGGAAGAGCACAGATACGCAGTATTTT
18	TRBV18	.	TRBJ2-3	TRBD2	CASSPLPPSGGITDTQYF	TGTGCCAGCTCACCACTACCCCCTAGCGGGGGGATCACAGATACGCAGTATTTT
14	TRBV29-1	few	TRBJ2-4	.	CSVDSGTPSSIQYF	TGCAGCGTTGATTCCGGGACCCCGAGTTCCATTCAGTACTTC
15	TRBV20-1	.	TRBJ2-1	TRBD2	CSARDSASGSYEQFF	TGCAGTGCTAGAGATTCGGCTAGCGGGAGCTATGAGCAGTTCTTC
14	TRBV29-1	.	TRBJ2-6	.	CSVATASGANVLTF	TGCAGCGTGGCGACAGCCTCTGGGGCCAACGTCCTGACTTTC
17	TRBV5-1	.	TRBJ2-6	.	CASSQQPQGSGANVLTF	TGCGCCAGCAGCCAACAACCACAGGGTTCTGGGGCCAACGTCCTGACTTTC
16	TRBV20-1	.	TRBJ2-5	TRBD1	CSARSPRGLLQETQYF	TGCAGTGCTAGATCCCCCAGGGGGCTATTACAAGAGACCCAGTACTTC
14	TRBV27	.	TRBJ1-1	.	CASSLGGARTEAFF	TGTGCCAGCAGTTTAGGGGGGGCGAGGACTGAAGCTTTCTTT
13	TRBV25-1	.	TRBJ2-7	.	CASVSTYSYEQYF	TGTGCCAGCGTCAGTACGTACTCCTACGAGCAGTACTTC
14	TRBV20-1	.	TRBJ2-1	TRBD2	CSARTSGLFNEQFF	TGCAGTGCTAGAACTAGCGGGTTGTTCAATGAGCAGTTCTTC
17	TRBV3-1	.	TRBJ2-4	.	CASSQEYEITAKNIQYF	TGTGCCAGCAGCCAAGAGTACGAAATTACAGCCAAAAACATTCAGTACTTC
15	TRBV12-3/TRBV12-4	.	TRBJ1-5	.	CASSLDSSTGGPQHF	TGTGCCAGCAGTTTAGACAGCTCGACGGGAGGGCCCCAGCATTTT
15	TRBV5-1	.	TRBJ1-1	TRBD1	CASSWGQTMNTEAFF	TGCGCCAGCAGCTGGGGACAGACCATGAACACTGAAGCTTTCTTT
15	TRBV5-5	.	TRBJ2-7	.	CASTSVGVTTYEQYF	TGTGCCAGCACCTCCGTGGGGGTCACGACCTACGAGCAGTACTTC